Following are 27 T cell receptor beta chains from one sample sequenced in a study of PD-L1 blockade in urothelial cancer (dated by TCRdb to about 2017). The library was built by means of the immunoSEQ multiplex PCR assay. As stored in TCRdb, this immuneACCESS dataset retains in-frame rearrangements with V and J assigned. A fraction of the clones does not appear; measured against another copy, unresolved V genes explain less than half of the discrepancy, and the remainder lacks a known reason. This sample has 85,000 to 90,000 clones in its table, and roughly 90% of those were observed once. The ten largest clones add up to around a tenth of the sample. The source was PBMCs, collected around atezolizumab (anti-PD-L1) treatment. The receptor source for this set is a man aged 60 to 69 with urothelial cancer.

This chain joins TRBV2 and TRBJ1-5, with TRBD1 as a possible D gene (5 bases). Trimming took 4 bases from V and 0 from J, leaving 13 bases between them. This CDR3 has 16 residues. Germline loops: CDR1 SNHLY, CDR2 FYNNEI. The chain's CDR3 is CASSVNGDYSNQPQHF. DNA for the CDR3: TGTGCCAGCAGTGTTAATGGGGACTATAGCAATCAGCCCCAGCATTTT.

The V and J genes are TRBV11-2 and TRBJ1-1; D is ambiguous. In germline, CDR1 is SGHAT, CDR2 FQNNGV. Between the trimmed V and J ends, which lost 5 bases and 5 bases, there was a span of 9 bases. The CDR3 has 12 residues. The CDR3 reads CASSASRTEAFF. The CDR3 bases are TGTGCCAGCAGCGCCTCGAGGACTGAAGCTTTCTTT. The whole variable domain, filled in from reference TRBV11-2 and TRBJ1-1, reads EAGVAQSPRYKIIEKRQSVAFWCNPISGHATLYWYQQILGQGPKLLIQFQNNGVVDDSQLPKDRFSAERLKGVDSTLKIQPAKLEDSAVYLCASSASRTEAFFGQGTRLTVV.

This chain uses TRBV7-2 with TRBJ2-7; the D is unclear. The length of the CDR3 is 17 residues. V dropped 2 bases and J dropped 7 bases, with 24 bases sitting between them. Germline V gene data show CDR1 as SGHTA and CDR2 as FQGNSA. The CDR3 DNA follows: TGTGCCAGCAGCTTACCCGGCAGCCTAAACCCTCTAGGAGAGCAGTACTTC. This translates into CASSLPGSLNPLGEQYF. Based on the CDR3 plus reference TRBV7-2 and TRBJ2-7, the full variable domain is GAGVSQSPSNKVTEKGKDVELRCDPISGHTALYWYRQSLGQGLEFLIYFQGNSAPDKSGLPSDRFSAERTGGSVSTLTIQRTQQEDSAVYLCASSLPGSLNPLGEQYFGPGTRLTVT.

The chain is built from TRBV5-1 and TRBJ2-7; 8 bases align to TRBD1. The CDR3 is 13 amino acids. V lost 4 bases to trimming and J lost 7 bases; unmatched junction nucleotides: 7. The germline CDR1 and CDR2 sequences are SGHRS and YFSETQ. The CDR3 DNA sequence: TGCGCCAGCAGCCTGGCGGGACAGGTGGAGCAGTACTTC. It codes for CASSLAGQVEQYF.

In its sample, this clone was seen a few times. The rearrangement links TRBV19 to TRBJ1-3; D perhaps matches TRBD1 (6 bases). V was cut by 4 bases and J by 6 bases, with 16 bases left in between. This CDR3 is built from 15 residues. Germline loops: CDR1 LNHDA, CDR2 SQIVND (reference sequence). The chain's CDR3 is CASSTGAARVNTIYF. The CDR3 nucleotides are TGTGCCAGTAGTACAGGGGCCGCGAGAGTAAACACCATATATTTT.

The chain carries TRBV2 and TRBJ2-3; D possibly corresponds to TRBD1 (6 bases). This CDR3 has 14 amino acids. In germline, CDR1 is SNHLY, CDR2 FYNNEI. Trimming stripped 8 bases from V and 2 bases from J, with 14 bases between. Here the CDR3 DNA reads TGTGCCAGCGCGAGGCAGGGGATCACAGATACGCAGTATTTT. Amino acid sequence: CASARQGITDTQYF.

This CDR3 reads CASSWVAGRENEQFF. CDR3 in DNA: TGTGCCAGCAGTTGGGTCGCCGGGAGGGAGAATGAGCAGTTCTTC. This chain joins TRBV28 and TRBJ2-1; 8 bases line up with TRBD2. The CDR3 runs 15 residues. Germline CDR1 MDHEN, CDR2 SYDVKM. The V gene end was trimmed by 4 bases and the J gene end by 7 bases; junction bases not matched to a gene: 9.

J is TRBJ2-2 and V is TRBV5-4; TRBD2 agrees at 11 bases. V lost 4 bases and J lost 8; bases outside the gene matches: 7. The CDR3 loop spans 15 amino acids. The germline gives CDR1 SGHNT, CDR2 YYREEE (reference sequence). CDR3 coding DNA: TGTGCCAGCAGCATCGGGACTAGCGGACCAGGGGAGCTGTTTTTT. It specifies CASSIGTSGPGELFF.

The chain combines TRBV2 with TRBJ2-1; D uncertain. This CDR3 has 11 amino acids. The V gene's germline CDR1 is SNHLY and CDR2 FYNNEI. Trimming shortened V by 8 bases and J by 11 bases, and 13 bases separated the two germline ends. In DNA, the CDR3 is TGTGCCAGCCTAAAAGCACTGAAGCAGTTCTTC. Its translation is CASLKALKQFF. Drawing the rest from reference TRBV2 and TRBJ2-1, the complete variable domain is EPEVTQTPSHQVTQMGQEVILRCVPISNHLYFYWYRQILGQKVEFLVSFYNNEISEKSEIFDDQFSVERPDGSNFTLKIRSTKLEDSAMYFCASLKALKQFFGPGTRLTVL.

This chain connects TRBV6-6 to TRBJ1-3; 7 bases match TRBD1. The germline gives CDR1 MNHNY, CDR2 SVGAGI (reference sequence). This CDR3 comprises 14 residues. V trimming: 6 bases; J trimming: 4 bases; junction bases outside the gene matches: 6. CDR3 protein: CASRPTGHGNTIYF. CDR3 nucleotide sequence: TGTGCCAGCAGGCCGACAGGGCACGGAAACACCATATATTTT.

This chain uses TRBV9 with TRBJ2-7, with 7 nucleotides matching TRBD2. This CDR3 is built from 16 residues. CDR1 is SGDLS and CDR2 is YYNGEE in the germline V gene. Unmatched junction bases numbered 14, after V lost 7 bases and J lost 1 base. The CDR3 DNA follows: TGTGCCAGCGGAAGGAGCGGGACCACTGGGTCCTACGAGCAGTACTTC. Its protein is CASGRSGTTGSYEQYF.

This clone was recorded once. The V gene is TRBV18, the J gene TRBJ2-3; 9 bases agree with TRBD2. The V gene's germline CDR1 is KGHSH and CDR2 LQKENI. The V segment lost 2 bases and the J segment 2 bases; nucleotides outside the gene matches: 14. The CDR3 length is 19 residues. CDR3 nucleotide sequence: TGTGCCAGCTCACCAGTCGGGCTAGCGGGGAGTAGGAACACAGATACGCAGTATTTT. The encoded protein is CASSPVGLAGSRNTDTQYF.

This chain links TRBV11-3 with TRBJ2-1; D perhaps matches TRBD1 (7 bases). Germline assignment: CDR1 SGHNT and CDR2 YENEEA. This CDR3 has 17 amino acids. Trimming shortened V by 5 bases and J by 1 base, and 18 bases separated the two germline ends. CDR3 loop: CASSPGGQRGSYNEQFF. The CDR3, as DNA: TGTGCCAGCAGCCCCGGGGGACAGCGCGGGTCCTACAATGAGCAGTTCTTC.

The chain joins TRBV16 to TRBJ2-7, with D possibly matching TRBD1 (6 bases). This CDR3 comprises 12 residues. CDR1 and CDR2 from the germline V gene are KGHSY and FQNENV. The V end lost 4 bases, the J end lost 3 bases, and 7 bases lay between the germline ends. The CDR3 spells CASSRQDYEQYF. The CDR3 DNA sequence: TGTGCCAGCAGCCGACAGGACTACGAGCAGTACTTC.

The chain employs TRBV7-2 and TRBJ2-3; TRBD1 aligns across 8 bases. There are 16 residues in the CDR3. Germline V lookup: CDR1 SGHTA, CDR2 FQGNSA. V shed 5 bases and J 2 bases; nucleotides not matched to a gene: 9. The CDR3: CASSPTGQAYTDTQYF. In DNA form, the CDR3 reads TGTGCCAGCAGCCCAACGGGACAGGCTTACACAGATACGCAGTATTTT. Using reference TRBV7-2 and TRBJ2-3 for the parts outside the CDR3, the full variable domain is GAGVSQSPSNKVTEKGKDVELRCDPISGHTALYWYRQSLGQGLEFLIYFQGNSAPDKSGLPSDRFSAERTGGSVSTLTIQRTQQEDSAVYLCASSPTGQAYTDTQYFGPGTRLTVL.

The rearrangement uses TRBV4-1 and TRBJ2-2; D might be TRBD1 (5 bases). The length of the CDR3 is 16 residues. Germline V gene sequence: CDR1 MGHRA, CDR2 YSYEKL. V was pared by 0 bases and J by 4 bases, with 12 bases between. In DNA, the CDR3 is TGCGCCAGCAGCCAAGATATAGGGGTCGTCACCGGGGAGCTGTTTTTT. It translates to CASSQDIGVVTGELFF.

DNA for the CDR3: TGTGCCAGCAGCCGGGACTCCTCGGGGACCCAGTACTTC. Its protein is CASSRDSSGTQYF. The rearrangement links TRBV7-7 to TRBJ2-5; a weak D match, TRBD2 (6 bases). The CDR3 covers 13 residues. V lost 5 bases, J lost 7 bases, and 14 bases lay in between. Germline CDR1 reads SSHAT; CDR2 reads FNYEAQ (reference sequence).

The chain has TRBV5-4 and TRBJ1-4; 9 bases fit TRBD1. J was trimmed by 4 bases and V by 4 bases; bases with no gene match: 5. Germline-derived CDR1 and CDR2 are SGHNT and YYREEE (reference sequence). This CDR3 is built from 15 residues. CDR3 DNA: TGTGCCAGCAGCCGGACAGGGGCTAATAATGAAAAACTGTTTTTT. Protein product: CASSRTGANNEKLFF.

This sequence joins TRBV6-5 and TRBJ2-7, with D unresolved. CDR1 MNHEY and CDR2 SVGAGI come from the germline V gene. This CDR3 spans 12 amino acids. Trimming took 4 bases from V and 11 from J, leaving 15 bases between them. The CDR3: CASSSQRGIEYF. CDR3 bases: TGTGCCAGCAGTTCCCAAAGAGGCATAGAGTACTTC.

The CDR3 bases are TGTGCCAGCAGTTTTTACAGGGGGCGTACAGATACGCAGTATTTT. Residues: CASSFYRGRTDTQYF. The V and J genes are TRBV28 and TRBJ2-3; 9 bases are shared with TRBD1. This CDR3 contains 15 residues. With 3 bases clipped from V and 3 bases from J, the junction kept 4 bases outside the gene matches. Germline V gene sequence: CDR1 MDHEN, CDR2 SYDVKM.

The chain has TRBV6-5 and TRBJ2-2, with TRBD1 identical over 9 bases. After removal of 5 bases from V and 5 bases from J, the junction contained 3 bases not matched to a gene. CDR1 MNHEY and CDR2 SVGAGI come from the germline V gene. This CDR3 has 14 residues. CDR3 amino acids: CASSRGTGTGELFF. In DNA, the CDR3 is TGTGCCAGCAGTCGGGGGACAGGGACCGGGGAGCTGTTTTTT.

The chain recombines TRBV4-1 with TRBJ1-2; no clear D gene. This CDR3 comprises 13 residues. Germline CDR1 and CDR2: MGHRA and YSYEKL. The V end lost 3 bases, the J end lost 8 bases, and 13 bases lay between the germline ends. The DNA for the CDR3 is TGCGCCAGCAGCCAGGGGTCGGGGTCGGGCTACACCTTC. This gives the protein CASSQGSGSGYTF.

This chain joins TRBV28 and TRBJ2-7; D might be TRBD2 (5 bases). The ends were cut back, 7 bases at V and 1 base at J, with 14 bases in the middle. Germline V gives CDR1 MDHEN, CDR2 SYDVKM. The CDR3 length is 14 residues. The CDR3 region has the DNA TGTGCCAGCATAAGGCCGGGCGGGTCCTACGAGCAGTACTTC. Translation: CASIRPGGSYEQYF.

The J gene is TRBJ2-3, the V gene TRBV7-8, with 12 nucleotides matching TRBD2. The J segment lost 2 bases and the V segment lost 5 bases, leaving 5 bases of the junction unmatched. Germline values: CDR1 SGHVS, CDR2 FQNEAQ. The CDR3 is 16 amino acids. The CDR3 spells CASSLRLAGDTDTQYF. The CDR3 nucleotides read TGTGCCAGCAGCCTTCGACTAGCGGGGGACACAGATACGCAGTATTTT.

CDR3 in DNA: TGCGCCAGCAGCCAAGTGGGGGGAAATGAAAAACTGTTTTTT. It is translated as CASSQVGGNEKLFF. This chain joins TRBV4-3 and TRBJ1-4, with a possible D match to TRBD1 (5 bases). The CDR3 sequence is 14 residues long. The ends were cut back, 1 base at V and 5 bases at J, with 8 bases in the middle. CDR1 LGHNA and CDR2 YSLEER come from the germline V gene.

V gene TRBV11-2 combines with J gene TRBJ1-4; no clear D. The V gene's germline CDR1 is SGHAT and CDR2 FQNNGV. This CDR3 has 14 amino acids. Trimming cost V 3 bases and J 0 bases, with 5 bases left between them. The CDR3 here is CASSFSPTNEKLFF. The CDR3 coding sequence is TGTGCCAGCAGCTTCTCCCCAACTAATGAAAAACTGTTTTTT.

This clone came up once. The J gene is TRBJ2-7, the V gene TRBV5-5; the match to TRBD2 covers 7 bases. This CDR3 has 16 residues. V shed 0 bases and J 3 bases; nucleotides not matched to a gene: 9. Germline V gene lookup returns CDR1 SGHKS and CDR2 YYEKEE (reference sequence). The DNA for the CDR3 is TGTGCCAGCAGCTTGGCCGGATGGGGGGGGAACTACGAGCAGTACTTC. It codes for CASSLAGWGGNYEQYF.